Listed here is a single T cell receptor (beta chain). The antigen is not known. The data were obtained in a study of cytomegalovirus exposure and HLA in healthy donors. Study-wide findings and caveats: Earlier findings revealed that most TCR beta V segments proved productive either about 90% or about 30% of the time. Later analysis demonstrated an association between a missense DCLRE1C variant and TCR beta V- and J-gene trimming. Later analysis showed TCR association rates varying by HLA locus, highest for DRB1 and lowest for HLA-C.

Each donor was healthy, and each was a bone marrow donor. PCR employed 60 Vbeta and 13 Jbeta primers. Repertoires were generated with immunoSEQ multiplex PCR, while TCRdb's copy carries only in-frame clones and drops some. The sample lists about 210,000 clones; roughly 82% were seen once. The sequencing input was PBMCs. This receptor was taken from a man between 40 and 49 years old in good health and CMV-seropositive.

The CDR3 is CASSLRASGTTSTDTQYF. As DNA, the CDR3 is TGTGCCAGCAGCTTAAGGGCTAGCGGGACTACTAGCACAGATACGCAGTATTTT. The chain employs TRBV7-3 and TRBJ2-3; 9 nucleotides agree with TRBD2. From germline, CDR1 is SGHTA and CDR2 FQGTGA. CDR3 length: 18 residues. After removal of 1 base from V and 0 bases from J, the junction contained 8 bases not matched to a gene.